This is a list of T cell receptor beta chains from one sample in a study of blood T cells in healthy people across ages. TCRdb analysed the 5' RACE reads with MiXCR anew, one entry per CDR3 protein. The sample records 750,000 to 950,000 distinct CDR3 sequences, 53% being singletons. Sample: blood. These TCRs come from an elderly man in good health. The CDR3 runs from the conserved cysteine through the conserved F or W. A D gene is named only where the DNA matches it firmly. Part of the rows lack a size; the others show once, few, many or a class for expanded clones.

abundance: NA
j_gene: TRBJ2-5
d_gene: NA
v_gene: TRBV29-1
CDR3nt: TGCAGCGACCGTGAGGGGGAGGGTGGAGAGACCCAGTACTTC
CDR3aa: CSDREGEGGETQYF

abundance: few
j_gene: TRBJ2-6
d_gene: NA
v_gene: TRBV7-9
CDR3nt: TGTGCCAGCAGCTTAAGGGTTGGGCTGGGCTCTGGGGCCAACGTCCTGACTTTC
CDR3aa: CASSLRVGLGSGANVLTF

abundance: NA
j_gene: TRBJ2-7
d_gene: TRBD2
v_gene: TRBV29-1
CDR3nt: TGCGGCGTGAATCGGGGGACTAACGGTTACGAGCAGTACTTC
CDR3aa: CGVNRGTNGYEQYF

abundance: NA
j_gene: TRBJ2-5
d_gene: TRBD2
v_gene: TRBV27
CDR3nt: TGTGCCAGCAGTTTAGGGACTAGGGAGGAGACCCAGTACTTC
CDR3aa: CASSLGTREETQYF

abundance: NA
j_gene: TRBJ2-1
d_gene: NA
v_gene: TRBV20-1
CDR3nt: TGCAGTGCTGCTGCCGGGGCTTCCTACAATGAGCAGTTCTTC
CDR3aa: CSAAAGASYNEQFF

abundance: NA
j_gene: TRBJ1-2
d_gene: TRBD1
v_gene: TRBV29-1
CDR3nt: TGCAGCGTTGCGGAACAGGGGCCCAGCAATGGCTACACCTTC
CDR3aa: CSVAEQGPSNGYTF

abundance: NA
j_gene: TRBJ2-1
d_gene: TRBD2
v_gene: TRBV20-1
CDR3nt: TGCAGTGCCCCCTCAACTAGCGGGAGGCGTGAGCAGTTCTTC
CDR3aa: CSAPSTSGRREQFF

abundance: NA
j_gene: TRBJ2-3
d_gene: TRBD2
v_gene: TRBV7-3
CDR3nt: TGTGCCAGTGCGAGCGGGAGGGCCATGGATACGCAGTATTTT
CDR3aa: CASASGRAMDTQYF

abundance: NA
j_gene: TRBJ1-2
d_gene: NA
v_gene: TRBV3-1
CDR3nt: TGTGCCAGCAGCCAGGCGGGGCCCGCGTACACCTTC
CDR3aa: CASSQAGPAYTF

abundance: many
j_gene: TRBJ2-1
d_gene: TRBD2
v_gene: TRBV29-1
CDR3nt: TGCAGCGCTAACCCAGCGGGAGGTTCCTACAATGAGCAGTTCTTC
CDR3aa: CSANPAGGSYNEQFF

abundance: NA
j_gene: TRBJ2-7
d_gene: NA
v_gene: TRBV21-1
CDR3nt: TGTGCCAGCAGCACCCACGAGGGCATAGGCTGCGAGCAGTACTTC
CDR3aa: CASSTHEGIGCEQYF

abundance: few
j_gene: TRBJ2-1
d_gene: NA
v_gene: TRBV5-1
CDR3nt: TGCGCCAGCAGCTTGAGGCTGGATGAGCAGTTCTTT
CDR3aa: CASSLRLDEQFF

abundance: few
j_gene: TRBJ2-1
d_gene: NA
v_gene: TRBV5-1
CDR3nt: TGTGCCAGCAGCTTATTAAGTGGGTCCTACAATGAGCAGTTCTTC
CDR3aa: CASSLLSGSYNEQFF

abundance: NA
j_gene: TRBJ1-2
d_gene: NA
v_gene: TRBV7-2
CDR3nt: TGTGCCAGCAGCTTAGCAGCGGCGAACTATGGCTACACCTTC
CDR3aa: CASSLAAANYGYTF

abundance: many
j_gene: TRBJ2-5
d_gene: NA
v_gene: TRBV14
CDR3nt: TGTGCCAGCAGCCAAGGGACTCCGTTGGGTGAGACCCAGTACTTC
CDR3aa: CASSQGTPLGETQYF

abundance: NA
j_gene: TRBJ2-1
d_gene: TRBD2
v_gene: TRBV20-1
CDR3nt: TGCAGTGCTAGGGACTTACCGGGACTAGCGAACAATGAGCAGTTCTTC
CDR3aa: CSARDLPGLANNEQFF

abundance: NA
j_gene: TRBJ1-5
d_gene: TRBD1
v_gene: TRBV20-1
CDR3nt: TGCAGTGCTCACCGGAGGGGGCGGGGGAATCAGCCCCAGCATTTT
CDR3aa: CSAHRRGRGNQPQHF

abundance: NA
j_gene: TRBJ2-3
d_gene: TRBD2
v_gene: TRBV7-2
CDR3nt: TGTGCCAGCAGCTTAGGGCAACTAGCGGGAGACAGATACGCGTATTTT
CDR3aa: CASSLGQLAGDRYAYF

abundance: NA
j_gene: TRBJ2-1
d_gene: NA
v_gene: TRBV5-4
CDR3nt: TGCGCCAGCAGCTTGGGAGCCAACAATGAGCAGTTCTTC
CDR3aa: CASSLGANNEQFF

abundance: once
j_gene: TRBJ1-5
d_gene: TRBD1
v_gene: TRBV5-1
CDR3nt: TGCGCCAGCAGCTTTGGAACAGGGGGCAATCAGCCCCAGCATTTT
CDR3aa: CASSFGTGGNQPQHF

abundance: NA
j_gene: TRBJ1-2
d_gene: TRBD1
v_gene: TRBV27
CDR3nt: TGTGCCAGCAGTCAAGGGACAGAGAGGCATGGCTACACCTTC
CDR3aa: CASSQGTERHGYTF

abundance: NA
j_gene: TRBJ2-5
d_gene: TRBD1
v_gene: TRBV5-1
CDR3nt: TGCGCCAGCAGCTTCTGGACAGGGGGTCAAGAGACCCAGTACTTC
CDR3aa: CASSFWTGGQETQYF

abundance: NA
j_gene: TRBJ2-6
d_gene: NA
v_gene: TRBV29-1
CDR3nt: TGCAGCGTTGCTCCCTCAGGGGCGGCTGGGGCCAACGTCCTGACTTTC
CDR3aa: CSVAPSGAAGANVLTF